This is a list of T cell receptor beta chains from one sample in a study of T cell repertoires in cytomegalovirus infection. TCRdb analysed the reads with MiXCR anew, one entry per CDR3 protein. This sample has a few hundred thousand distinct CDR3 sequences, with 18% found just once. Input material: PBMCs. The source is a human donor in good health (CMV status not recorded). Some clones in this sample may be carry-over from other donors' samples. Each CDR3 is given with its conserved first and last residue. The D gene is left open where the match is weak. Not every row has a clone size; where given, it reads once, few, many or a size class.

-,TRBV20-1,few,13,TRBJ2-3,CSAHGGSTDTQYF,TGCAGTGCGCACGGGGGCAGCACAGATACGCAGTATTTT
TRBD2,TRBV7-8,many,16,TRBJ2-1,CASSLLIAGGYNEQFF,TGTGCCAGCAGCTTGTTAATTGCGGGAGGGTACAATGAGCAGTTCTTC
TRBD2,TRBV7-2,many,19,TRBJ2-3,CASSSPKKTGTSATDTQYF,TGTGCCAGCAGCTCCCCGAAGAAAACCGGGACTAGCGCCACAGATACGCAGTATTTT
TRBD2,TRBV6-2/TRBV6-3,-,17,TRBJ2-7,CASSSWGLAGVRGEQYF,TGTGCCAGCAGTTCTTGGGGACTAGCGGGAGTTCGAGGCGAGCAGTACTTC
-,TRBV6-2/TRBV6-3,few,12,TRBJ1-5,CASSAPGWPQHF,TGTGCCAGCAGTGCCCCGGGTTGGCCCCAGCATTTT
-,TRBV7-6,many,13,TRBJ2-1,CASSLVVDNEQFF,TGTGCCAGCAGCTTAGTTGTCGACAATGAGCAGTTCTTC
-,TRBV18,few,14,TRBJ1-6,CASSPGTGDPPLHF,TGTGCCAGCTCACCAGGGACGGGGGATCCACCCCTCCACTTT
TRBD1,TRBV20-1,-,14,TRBJ2-7,CSAPGTGGTYEQYF,TGCAGTGCTCCAGGGACAGGGGGTACGTACGAGCAGTACTTC
-,TRBV4-1,few,14,TRBJ1-4,CASSQELMVEKLFF,TGCGCCAGCAGCCAAGAGTTGATGGTGGAAAAACTGTTTTTT
-,TRBV11-2,-,13,TRBJ1-5,CASSWRLNQPQHF,TGTGCCAGCAGCTGGCGGTTGAATCAGCCCCAGCATTTT
-,TRBV7-2,many,14,TRBJ2-7,CASSPHAGSYEQYF,TGTGCCAGCAGTCCTCACGCGGGCTCCTACGAGCAGTACTTC
-,TRBV4-3,few,14,TRBJ2-1,CASSQERTYNEQFF,TGCGCCAGCAGCCAAGAGAGGACATACAATGAGCAGTTCTTC
-,TRBV28,-,14,TRBJ1-3,CASSRRGGGNTIYF,TGTGCCAGCAGTAGGAGGGGCGGTGGAAACACCATATATTTT
TRBD1,TRBV24-1,few,13,TRBJ1-1,CATSEGTAREAFF,TGTGCCACCAGTGAGGGGACAGCGAGAGAAGCTTTCTTT
-,TRBV7-9,many,14,TRBJ2-1,CASVPGPIRDEQFF,TGTGCCAGCGTACCGGGCCCAATACGGGATGAGCAGTTCTTC
-,TRBV7-6,many,16,TRBJ2-3,CASSLGPGATTDTQYF,TGTGCCAGCAGCTTAGGTCCAGGGGCCACCACAGATACGCAGTATTTT
TRBD2,TRBV6-2/TRBV6-3,-,13,TRBJ2-3,CAGGSGITDTQYF,TGTGCCGGTGGAAGCGGGATCACAGATACGCAGTATTTT
TRBD1,TRBV7-9,-,15,TRBJ2-2,CASSLQGARAGELFF,TGTGCCAGCAGCTTACAGGGGGCCAGGGCCGGGGAGCTGTTTTTT
-,TRBV6-5,-,15,TRBJ1-4,CASSYSLSAVEKLFF,TGTGCCAGCAGTTACTCGTTATCAGCGGTCGAAAAACTGTTTTTT
TRBD1,TRBV7-8,many,17,TRBJ2-6,CASSPPTGRSGANVLTF,TGTGCCAGCAGCCCGCCGACAGGGCGCTCTGGGGCCAACGTCCTGACTTTC
-,TRBV10-3,once,12,TRBJ2-3,CAIRDLGDTQYF,TGTGCCATCAGGGACCTGGGAGATACGCAGTATTTT
TRBD2,TRBV20-1,few,14,TRBJ2-1,CSAYSGRRSNEQFF,TGCAGTGCTTATAGCGGGAGGAGGTCCAATGAGCAGTTCTTC
TRBD1,TRBV7-2,-,16,TRBJ2-1,CASSVNPGTGYNEQFF,TGTGCCAGCAGCGTAAATCCAGGGACAGGCTACAATGAGCAGTTCTTC
-,TRBV5-4,few,16,TRBJ1-6,CASRKEGGAGNSPLHF,TGTGCCAGCAGAAAAGAGGGGGGGGCAGGAAATTCACCCCTCCACTTT
TRBD2,TRBV20-1,few,12,TRBJ2-5,CSARLAEETQYF,TGCAGTGCTAGACTAGCGGAAGAGACCCAGTACTTC
-,TRBV27,many,14,TRBJ2-7,CASSLWGTSHEQYF,TGTGCCAGCAGTTTATGGGGTACTAGTCATGAGCAGTACTTC
-,TRBV12-3/TRBV12-4,-,12,TRBJ2-3,CASSRDKYTQYF,TGTGCCAGCAGTCGCGACAAATATACGCAGTATTTT
TRBD1,TRBV12-5,few,13,TRBJ2-7,CASGLETGGHQYF,TGTGCTAGTGGTTTGGAGACAGGGGGTCACCAGTACTTC
-,TRBV18,once,14,TRBJ2-2,CAGTGDLNTGELFF,TGTGCCGGCACCGGAGATTTAAACACCGGGGAGCTGTTTTTT
TRBD1,TRBV20-1,few,13,TRBJ2-7,CSARTGWSYEQYF,TGCAGTGCCAGGACAGGGTGGTCCTACGAGCAGTACTTC
TRBD1,TRBV5-6,-,15,TRBJ1-1,CASSSFRRGHTEAFF,TGTGCCAGCAGCTCGTTCCGCAGGGGGCACACTGAAGCTTTCTTT
-,TRBV24-1,-,12,TRBJ2-3,CATKGNTDTQYF,TGTGCCACCAAGGGGAACACAGATACGCAGTATTTT
-,TRBV12-3/TRBV12-4,-,13,TRBJ2-5,CASTRARQETQYF,TGTGCCAGCACACGGGCGAGGCAAGAGACCCAGTACTTC
TRBD1,TRBV3-1,-,15,TRBJ1-5,CASSQRGRMDQPQHF,TGTGCCAGCAGCCAGAGGGGGCGGATGGATCAGCCCCAGCATTTT
TRBD2,TRBV19,many,14,TRBJ2-7,CASSITGTSDEQYF,TGTGCCAGTAGTATAACGGGGACTAGCGACGAGCAGTACTTC
-,TRBV6-2/TRBV6-3,many,16,TRBJ1-1,CASSGPGFDPNTEAFF,TGTGCCAGCAGTGGCCCTGGATTCGACCCGAACACTGAAGCTTTCTTT
TRBD2,TRBV5-1,few,20,TRBJ2-1,CASSDLPGLAGGVGRNEQFF,TGCGCCAGCAGCGACCTCCCGGGACTAGCGGGAGGAGTTGGTCGCAATGAGCAGTTCTTC
-,TRBV2,few,13,TRBJ1-2,CASRISGHGGYTF,TGTGCCAGCCGGATATCGGGGCACGGCGGCTACACCTTC
-,TRBV4-2,few,13,TRBJ2-7,CASSQEDSYEQYF,TGTGCCAGCAGCCAAGAAGATTCCTACGAGCAGTACTTC
TRBD1,TRBV7-2,many,16,TRBJ1-4,CASSLQGGGTNEKLFF,TGTGCCAGCAGCTTACAGGGGGGTGGAACTAATGAAAAACTGTTTTTT
-,TRBV2,many,11,TRBJ2-1,CASRANNEQFF,TGTGCCAGCAGGGCGAACAATGAGCAGTTCTTC
TRBD1,TRBV12-3/TRBV12-4,few,13,TRBJ1-4,CASSGQDNEKLFF,TGTGCCAGCAGTGGACAGGATAATGAAAAACTGTTTTTT
-,TRBV6-5,few,14,TRBJ2-7,CASRTSGPTYEQYF,TGTGCCAGCAGGACCTCGGGACCCACCTACGAGCAGTACTTC
-,TRBV7-2,many,13,TRBJ1-5,CASSFRVTQPQHF,TGTGCCAGCAGCTTCAGGGTGACTCAGCCCCAGCATTTT
-,TRBV5-1,few,14,TRBJ2-5,CASSPIEFRETQYF,TGCGCCAGCAGCCCGATTGAGTTTCGGGAGACCCAGTACTTC
-,TRBV14,-,19,TRBJ2-3,CASSQDDWTGRGSTDTQYF,TGTGCCAGCAGCCAAGACGATTGGACAGGGAGGGGTAGCACAGATACGCAGTATTTT
-,TRBV4-1,-,14,TRBJ1-6,CASSQPSANSPLHF,TGCGCCAGCAGCCAACCCAGTGCTAATTCACCCCTCCACTTT
TRBD2,TRBV7-9,many,14,TRBJ2-4,CASGTVRGKNIQYF,TGTGCCAGCGGAACCGTGCGGGGGAAAAACATTCAGTACTTC
TRBD2,TRBV6-5,few,16,TRBJ2-1,CASRRLLAGGQVEQFF,TGTGCCAGCAGGCGACTACTAGCGGGGGGGCAGGTTGAGCAGTTCTTC
-,TRBV29-1,-,12,TRBJ1-1,CSVAQANTEAFF,TGCAGCGTTGCTCAGGCAAACACTGAAGCTTTCTTT
TRBD1,TRBV6-1,many,16,TRBJ2-1,CASSWLQGAVYNEQFF,TGTGCCAGCAGTTGGTTACAGGGGGCGGTTTACAATGAGCAGTTCTTC
TRBD2,TRBV11-2,-,18,TRBJ2-5,CASSQGLAGPLTGETQYF,TGTGCCAGCAGCCAGGGACTAGCGGGACCCCTTACTGGGGAGACCCAGTACTTC
-,TRBV6-2/TRBV6-3,many,14,TRBJ1-1,CASSYRQRGTEAFF,TGTGCCAGCAGTTATCGACAGCGAGGGACTGAAGCTTTCTTT
TRBD2,TRBV15,many,15,TRBJ2-3,CATSGAGANTDTQYF,TGTGCCACCAGCGGAGCGGGAGCTAACACAGATACGCAGTATTTT
-,TRBV5-1,-,16,TRBJ1-2,CASSIPGGGRTDGYTF,TGCGCCAGCAGCATACCCGGTGGGGGGCGGACAGATGGCTACACCTTC
-,TRBV2,many,14,TRBJ2-1,CASCREQGVGEQFF,TGTGCCAGCTGCCGGGAACAGGGTGTTGGTGAGCAGTTCTTC
-,TRBV24-1,few,15,TRBJ2-5,CATSENGLYQETQYF,TGTGCCACCAGTGAAAACGGACTGTACCAAGAGACCCAGTACTTC
-,TRBV7-8,many,12,TRBJ1-6,CASSRDNRALHF,TGTGCCAGCAGCAGGGACAATAGGGCCCTCCACTTT
-,TRBV5-1,once,11,TRBJ2-1,CASGGLHEQFF,TGCGCCAGCGGGGGTCTACATGAGCAGTTCTTC
TRBD1,TRBV12-3/TRBV12-4,few,13,TRBJ1-1,CASRTGVSPEAFF,TGTGCCAGCAGAACAGGGGTCTCTCCTGAAGCTTTCTTT